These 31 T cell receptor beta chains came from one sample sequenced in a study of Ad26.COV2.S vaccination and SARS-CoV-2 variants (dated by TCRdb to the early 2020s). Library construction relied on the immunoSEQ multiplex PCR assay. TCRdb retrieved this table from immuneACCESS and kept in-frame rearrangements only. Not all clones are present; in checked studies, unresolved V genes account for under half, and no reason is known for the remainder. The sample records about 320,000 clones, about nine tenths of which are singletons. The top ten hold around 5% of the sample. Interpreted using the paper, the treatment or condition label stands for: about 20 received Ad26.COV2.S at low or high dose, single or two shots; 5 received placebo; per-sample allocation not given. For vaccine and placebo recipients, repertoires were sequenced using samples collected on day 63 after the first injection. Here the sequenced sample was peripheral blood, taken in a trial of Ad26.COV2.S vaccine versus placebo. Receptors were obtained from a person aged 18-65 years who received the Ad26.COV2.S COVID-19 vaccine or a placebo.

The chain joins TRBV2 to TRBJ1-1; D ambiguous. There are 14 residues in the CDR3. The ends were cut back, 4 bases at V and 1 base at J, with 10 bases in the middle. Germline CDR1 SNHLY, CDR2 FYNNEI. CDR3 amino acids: CASSALYKNTEAFF. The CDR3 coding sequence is TGTGCCAGCAGTGCTTTATACAAGAACACTGAAGCTTTCTTT.

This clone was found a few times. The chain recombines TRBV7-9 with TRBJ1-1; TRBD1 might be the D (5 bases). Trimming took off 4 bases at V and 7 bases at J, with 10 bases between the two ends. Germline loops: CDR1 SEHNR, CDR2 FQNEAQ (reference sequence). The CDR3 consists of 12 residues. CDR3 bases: TGTGCCAGCAGCTGGCGAGGGGATGAAGCTTTCTTT. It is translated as CASSWRGDEAFF.

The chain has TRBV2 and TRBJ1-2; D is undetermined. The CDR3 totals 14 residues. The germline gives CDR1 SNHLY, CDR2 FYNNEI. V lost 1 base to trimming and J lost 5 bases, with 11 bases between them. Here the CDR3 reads CASSEVSGQYGYTF. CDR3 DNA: TGTGCCAGCAGTGAAGTGAGTGGGCAGTATGGCTACACCTTC.

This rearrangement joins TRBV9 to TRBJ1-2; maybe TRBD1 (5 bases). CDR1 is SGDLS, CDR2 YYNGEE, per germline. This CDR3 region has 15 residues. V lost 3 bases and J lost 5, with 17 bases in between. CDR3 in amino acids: CASSEGIDSWYGYTF. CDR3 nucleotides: TGTGCCAGCAGCGAAGGGATCGACAGTTGGTATGGCTACACCTTC.

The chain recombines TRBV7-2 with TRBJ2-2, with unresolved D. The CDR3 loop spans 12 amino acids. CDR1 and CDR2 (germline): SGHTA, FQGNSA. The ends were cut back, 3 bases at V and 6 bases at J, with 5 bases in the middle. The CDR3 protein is CASSFLAGELFF. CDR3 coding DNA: TGTGCCAGCAGCTTTTTAGCCGGGGAGCTGTTTTTT.

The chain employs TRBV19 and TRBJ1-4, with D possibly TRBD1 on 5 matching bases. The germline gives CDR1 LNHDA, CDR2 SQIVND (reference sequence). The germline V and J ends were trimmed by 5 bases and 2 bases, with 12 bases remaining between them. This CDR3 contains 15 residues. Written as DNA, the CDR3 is TGTGCCAGTAGTCCCATCCCAGGGACTAATGAAAAACTGTTTTTT. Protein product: CASSPIPGTNEKLFF. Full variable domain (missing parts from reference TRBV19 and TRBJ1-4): DGGITQSPKYLFRKEGQNVTLSCEQNLNHDAMYWYRQDPGQGLRLIYYSQIVNDFQKGDIAEGYSVSREKKESFPLTVTSAQKNPTAFYLCASSPIPGTNEKLFFGSGTQLSVL.

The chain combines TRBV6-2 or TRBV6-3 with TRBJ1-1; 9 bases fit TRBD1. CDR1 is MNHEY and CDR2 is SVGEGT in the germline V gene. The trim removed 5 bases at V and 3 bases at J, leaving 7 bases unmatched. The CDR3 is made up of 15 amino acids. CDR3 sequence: CASSKYRGQDTEAFF. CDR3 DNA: TGTGCCAGCAGTAAGTACAGGGGGCAGGACACTGAAGCTTTCTTT.

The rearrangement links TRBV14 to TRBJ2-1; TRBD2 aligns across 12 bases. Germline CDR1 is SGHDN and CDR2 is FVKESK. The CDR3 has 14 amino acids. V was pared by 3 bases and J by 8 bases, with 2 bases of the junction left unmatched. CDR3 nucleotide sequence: TGTGCCAGCAGCCAGGGACTAGCGGGCCATGAGCAGTTCTTC. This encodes CASSQGLAGHEQFF.

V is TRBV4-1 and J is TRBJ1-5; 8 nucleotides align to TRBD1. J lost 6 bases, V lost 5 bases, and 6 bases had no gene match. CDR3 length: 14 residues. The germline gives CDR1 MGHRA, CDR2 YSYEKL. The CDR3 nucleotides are TGCGCCAGCAGCTTCGGACAGGGTAGTCAGCCCCAGCATTTT. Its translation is CASSFGQGSQPQHF.

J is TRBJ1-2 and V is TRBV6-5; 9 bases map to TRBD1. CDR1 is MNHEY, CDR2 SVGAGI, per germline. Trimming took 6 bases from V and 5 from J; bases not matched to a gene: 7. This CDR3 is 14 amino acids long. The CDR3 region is CASRGTGRRYGYTF. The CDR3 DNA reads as TGTGCCAGCAGAGGGACAGGGCGGAGGTATGGCTACACCTTC.

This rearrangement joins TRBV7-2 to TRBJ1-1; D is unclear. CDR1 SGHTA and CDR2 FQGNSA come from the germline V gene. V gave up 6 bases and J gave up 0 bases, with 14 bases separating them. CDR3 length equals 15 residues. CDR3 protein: CASSPWRRMNTEAFF. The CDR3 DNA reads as TGTGCCAGCAGTCCCTGGAGGAGGATGAACACTGAAGCTTTCTTT. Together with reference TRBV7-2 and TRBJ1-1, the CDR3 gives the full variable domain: GAGVSQSPSNKVTEKGKDVELRCDPISGHTALYWYRQSLGQGLEFLIYFQGNSAPDKSGLPSDRFSAERTGGSVSTLTIQRTQQEDSAVYLCASSPWRRMNTEAFFGQGTRLTVV.

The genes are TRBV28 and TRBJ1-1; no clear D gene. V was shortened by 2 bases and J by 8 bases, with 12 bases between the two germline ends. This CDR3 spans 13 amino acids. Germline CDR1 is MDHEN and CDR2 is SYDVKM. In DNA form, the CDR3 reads TGTGCCAGCAGTTTAGAGCGTAGATCGGAAGCTTTCTTT. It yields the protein CASSLERRSEAFF. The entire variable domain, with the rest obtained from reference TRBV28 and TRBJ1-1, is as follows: DVKVTQSSRYLVKRTGEKVFLECVQDMDHENMFWYRQDPGLGLRLIYFSYDVKMKEKGDIPEGYSVSREKKERFSLILESASTNQTSMYLCASSLERRSEAFFGQGTRLTVV.

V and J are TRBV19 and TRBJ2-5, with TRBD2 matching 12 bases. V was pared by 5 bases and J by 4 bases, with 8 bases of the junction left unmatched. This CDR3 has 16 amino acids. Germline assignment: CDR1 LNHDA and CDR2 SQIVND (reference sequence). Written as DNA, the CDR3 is TGTGCCAGTAGTGCATATCTGGGACTAGCGGGAGAGACCCAGTACTTC. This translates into CASSAYLGLAGETQYF.

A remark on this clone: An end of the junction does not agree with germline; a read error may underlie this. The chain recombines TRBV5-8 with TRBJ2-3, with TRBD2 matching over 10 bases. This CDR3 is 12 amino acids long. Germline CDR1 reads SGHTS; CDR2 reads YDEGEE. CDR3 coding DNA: TGTGCCAGCAGCTTTCCCGGGACTAGCGCCAATTTT. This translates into CASSFPGTSANF.

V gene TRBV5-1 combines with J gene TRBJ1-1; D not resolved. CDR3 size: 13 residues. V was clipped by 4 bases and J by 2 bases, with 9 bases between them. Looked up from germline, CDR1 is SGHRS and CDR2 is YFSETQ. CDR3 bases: TGCGCCAGCAGCCCGGCGCCAAACACTGAAGCTTTCTTT. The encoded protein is CASSPAPNTEAFF. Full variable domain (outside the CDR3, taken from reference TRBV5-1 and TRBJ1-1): KAGVTQTPRYLIKTRGQQVTLSCSPISGHRSVSWYQQTPGQGLQFLFEYFSETQRNKGNFPGRFSGRQFSNSRSEMNVSTLELGDSALYLCASSPAPNTEAFFGQGTRLTVV.

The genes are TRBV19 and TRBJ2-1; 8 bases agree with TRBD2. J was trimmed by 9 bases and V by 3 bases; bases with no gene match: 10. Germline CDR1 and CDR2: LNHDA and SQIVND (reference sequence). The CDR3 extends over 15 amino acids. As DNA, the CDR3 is TGTGCCAGTAGTATCCCAACGGGAGGGCCGAGTGAGCAGTTCTTC. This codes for CASSIPTGGPSEQFF.

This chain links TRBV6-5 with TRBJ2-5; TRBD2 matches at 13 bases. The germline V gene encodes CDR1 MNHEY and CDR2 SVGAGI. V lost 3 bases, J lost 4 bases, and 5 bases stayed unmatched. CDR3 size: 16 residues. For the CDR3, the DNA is TGTGCCAGCAGTTATGGACTAGCGGGGGCGGGAGAGACCCAGTACTTC. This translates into CASSYGLAGAGETQYF.

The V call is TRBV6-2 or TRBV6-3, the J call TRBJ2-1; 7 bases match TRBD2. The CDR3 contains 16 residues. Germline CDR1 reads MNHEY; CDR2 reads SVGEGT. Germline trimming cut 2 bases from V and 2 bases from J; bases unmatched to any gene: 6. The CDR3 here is CASSYDGEGPYNEQFF. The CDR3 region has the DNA TGTGCCAGCAGTTACGATGGGGAGGGGCCCTACAATGAGCAGTTCTTC.

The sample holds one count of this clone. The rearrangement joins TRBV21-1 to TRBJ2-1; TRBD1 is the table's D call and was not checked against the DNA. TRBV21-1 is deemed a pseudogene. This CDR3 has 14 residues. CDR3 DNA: TGTGCCAGCAGCGCACGACAGGGTGTCAATGAGCAGTTCTTC. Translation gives CASSARQGVNEQFF.

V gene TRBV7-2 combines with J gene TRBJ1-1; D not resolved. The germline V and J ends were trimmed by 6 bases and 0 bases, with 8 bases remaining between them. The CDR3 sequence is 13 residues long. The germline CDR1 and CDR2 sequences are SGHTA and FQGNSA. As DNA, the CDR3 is TGTGCCAGCAGGGGAAGTGTGAACACTGAAGCTTTCTTT. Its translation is CASRGSVNTEAFF.

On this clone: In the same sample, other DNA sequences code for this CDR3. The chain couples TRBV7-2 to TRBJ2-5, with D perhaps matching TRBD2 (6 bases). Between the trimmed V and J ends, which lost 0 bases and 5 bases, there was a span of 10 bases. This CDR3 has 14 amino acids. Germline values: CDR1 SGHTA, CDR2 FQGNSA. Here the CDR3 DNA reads TGTGCCAGCAGCTTAGCCGGTGCGGGGGAGACCCAGTACTTC. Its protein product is CASSLAGAGETQYF.

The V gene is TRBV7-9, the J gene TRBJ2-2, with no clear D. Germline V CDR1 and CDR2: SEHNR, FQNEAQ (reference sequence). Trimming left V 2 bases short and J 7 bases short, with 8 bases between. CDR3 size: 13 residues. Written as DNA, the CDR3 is TGTGCCAGCAGCTTAAGTTCGTACGGGGAGCTGTTTTTT. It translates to CASSLSSYGELFF.

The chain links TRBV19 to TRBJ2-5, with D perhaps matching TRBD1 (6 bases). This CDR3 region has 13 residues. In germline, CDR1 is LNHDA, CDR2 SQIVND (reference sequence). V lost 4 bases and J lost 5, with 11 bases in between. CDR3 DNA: TGTGCCAGTAGTACAAACAGGGCCGAGACCCAGTACTTC. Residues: CASSTNRAETQYF.

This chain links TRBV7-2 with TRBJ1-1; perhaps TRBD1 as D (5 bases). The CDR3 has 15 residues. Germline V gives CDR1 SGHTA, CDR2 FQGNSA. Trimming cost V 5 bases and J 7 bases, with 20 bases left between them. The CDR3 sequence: CASSTHGAGSGEAFF. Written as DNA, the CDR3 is TGTGCCAGCAGCACCCATGGGGCGGGCAGCGGTGAAGCTTTCTTT. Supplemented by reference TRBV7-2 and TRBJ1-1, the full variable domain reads GAGVSQSPSNKVTEKGKDVELRCDPISGHTALYWYRQSLGQGLEFLIYFQGNSAPDKSGLPSDRFSAERTGGSVSTLTIQRTQQEDSAVYLCASSTHGAGSGEAFFGQGTRLTVV.

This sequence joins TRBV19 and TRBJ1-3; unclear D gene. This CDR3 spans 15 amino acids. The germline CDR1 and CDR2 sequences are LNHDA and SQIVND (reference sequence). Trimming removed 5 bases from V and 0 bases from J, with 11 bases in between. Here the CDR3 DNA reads TGTGCCAGTAGTGAAACGGGATCCTCTGGAAACACCATATATTTT. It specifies CASSETGSSGNTIYF.

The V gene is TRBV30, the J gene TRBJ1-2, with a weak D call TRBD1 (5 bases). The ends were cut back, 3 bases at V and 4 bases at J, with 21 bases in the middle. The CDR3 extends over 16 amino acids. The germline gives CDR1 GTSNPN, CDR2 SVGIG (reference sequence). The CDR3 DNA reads TGTGCCTGGAGCCTTTCCAGGTGGGGGATTGGCTATGGCTACACCTTC. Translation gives CAWSLSRWGIGYGYTF. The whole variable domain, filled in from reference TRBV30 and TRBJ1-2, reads SQTIHQWPATLVQPVGSPLSLECTVEGTSNPNLYWYRQAAGRGLQLLFYSVGIGQISSEVPQNLSASRPQDRQFILSSKKLLLSDSGFYLCAWSLSRWGIGYGYTFGSGTRLTVV.

The CDR3 DNA reads as TGTGCCAGCAGCCGTCCCCGGGATGGCTACACCTTC. Amino acids: CASSRPRDGYTF. This chain connects TRBV7-3 to TRBJ1-2; unclear D gene. V was cut by 5 bases and J by 6 bases, with 10 bases left in between. This CDR3 has 12 amino acids. Germline V gene sequence: CDR1 SGHTA, CDR2 FQGTGA.

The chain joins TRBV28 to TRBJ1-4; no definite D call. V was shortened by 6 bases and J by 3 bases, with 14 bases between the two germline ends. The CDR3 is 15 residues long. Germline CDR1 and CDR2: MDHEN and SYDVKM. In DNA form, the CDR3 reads TGTGCCAGCAGGGTGGCGTTAGGACCTAATGAAAAACTGTTTTTT. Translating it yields CASRVALGPNEKLFF.

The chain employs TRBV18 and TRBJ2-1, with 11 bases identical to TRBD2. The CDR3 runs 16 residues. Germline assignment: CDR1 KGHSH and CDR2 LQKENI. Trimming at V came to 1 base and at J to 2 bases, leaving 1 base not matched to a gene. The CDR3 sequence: CASSPRLAGPYNEQFF. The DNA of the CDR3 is TGTGCCAGCTCACCACGACTAGCGGGACCCTACAATGAGCAGTTCTTC.

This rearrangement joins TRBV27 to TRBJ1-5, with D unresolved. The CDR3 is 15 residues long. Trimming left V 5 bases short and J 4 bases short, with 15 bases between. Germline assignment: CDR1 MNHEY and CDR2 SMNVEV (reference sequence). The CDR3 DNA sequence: TGTGCCAGCAGTCCGACACGTCGGTGGAATCAGCCCCAGCATTTT. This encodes CASSPTRRWNQPQHF.

The CDR3: CASSPGLAVRNQFYEQYV. CDR3 nucleotide sequence: TGTGCCAGCAGCCCGGGACTAGCGGTACGCAACCAATTCTACGAGCAGTACGTC. This chain joins TRBV11-2 and TRBJ2-7, with 11 bases lining up with TRBD2. The CDR3 loop spans 18 amino acids. Germline CDR1 SGHAT, CDR2 FQNNGV. V dropped 5 bases and J dropped 3; count of bases not matched to a gene: 15.